The 27 T cell receptor beta chains presented below share a single source sample, sequenced in a study of T-cell reconstitution after alpha-beta-depleted transplantation in children. Construction of the TCRbeta library involved unique molecular identifiers. TCRdb processed the PCR reads anew with MiXCR; each CDR3 protein has one entry. The sample records some 500,000 distinct CDR3 sequences, around 17% being singletons. Sequenced here: PBMCs from the stem cell graft donor, sampled from the stem cell graft. These receptors were taken from a human donor who donated a stem cell graft to a child with acute lymphoblastic leukemia.

This clonotype was seen a few times. The chain couples TRBV10-3 to TRBJ1-2, with TRBD1 matching 8 bases. This CDR3 contains 16 residues. The V gene end was trimmed by 0 bases and the J gene end by 2 bases; junction bases not matched to a gene: 5. Looked up from germline, CDR1 is ENHRY and CDR2 is SYGVKD. Here the CDR3 DNA reads TGTGCCATCAGTGAGTCAACCTGGGACAGGAACTATGGCTACACCTTC. This sequence encodes CAISESTWDRNYGYTF.

This chain connects TRBV11-1 to TRBJ2-1; the D gene is possibly TRBD2 (7 bases). The CDR3 consists of 18 residues. The V end was cut by 1 base, the J end by 6 bases, with 22 bases between. CDR1 and CDR2 (germline): SGHAT, FQDESV (reference sequence). The CDR3 protein is CASSLGVGGGSLGNEQFF. CDR3 coding DNA: TGTGCCAGCAGCTTAGGTGTTGGGGGCGGGAGCCTCGGCAATGAGCAGTTCTTC.

The V call is TRBV19, the J call TRBJ1-2; D is unclear. Trimming took off 7 bases at V and 0 bases at J, with 24 bases between the two ends. CDR1 is LNHDA, CDR2 SQIVND, per germline (reference sequence). This CDR3 is built from 18 residues. The CDR3 loop reads CASTLPQSSTVPNYGYTF. CDR3 bases: TGTGCCAGTACCCTTCCACAGAGCTCTACCGTCCCTAACTATGGCTACACCTTC.

The rearrangement uses TRBV18 and TRBJ2-7; perhaps TRBD2 as D (5 bases). V was clipped by 6 bases and J by 2 bases, with 17 bases between them. The CDR3 is 15 amino acids. CDR1 KGHSH and CDR2 LQKENI come from the germline V gene. The CDR3: CASSPPGGPAYEQYF. The DNA for the CDR3 is TGTGCCAGCTCCCCGCCCGGCGGGCCAGCCTACGAGCAGTACTTC.

The V and J genes are TRBV7-9 and TRBJ2-3, with 8 bases that match TRBD2. Germline-derived CDR1 and CDR2 are SEHNR and FQNEAQ (reference sequence). The CDR3 extends over 17 amino acids. Germline trimming cut 5 bases from V and 6 bases from J; bases unmatched to any gene: 16. The CDR3 DNA follows: TGTGCCAGCAGCCGCGACCGGCAACTAGCGGATCGGGATACGCAGTATTTT. Residues: CASSRDRQLADRDTQYF.

This clonotype was picked up a small number of times. The chain recombines TRBV20-1 with TRBJ2-5; 7 bases map to TRBD2. This CDR3 is 15 amino acids long. Germline trimming cut 3 bases from V and 4 bases from J; bases unmatched to any gene: 11. Germline V gene lookup returns CDR1 DFQATT and CDR2 SNEGSKA (reference sequence). CDR3 DNA: TGCAGTGCTAGTACCGGGAGGCTAGCGAGAGAGACCCAGTACTTC. Amino acid sequence: CSASTGRLARETQYF.

The chain is built from TRBV5-1 and TRBJ2-3; TRBD1 or TRBD2 may be the D gene (5 bases each). The CDR3 runs 16 residues. V gave up 4 bases and J gave up 6 bases, with 21 bases separating them. Looked up from germline, CDR1 is SGHRS and CDR2 is YFSETQ. The CDR3 loop is CASSPPLGEGMDTQYF. The CDR3 DNA reads as TGCGCCAGCAGCCCCCCCCTGGGGGAAGGGATGGATACGCAGTATTTT.

The table lists this clonotype with a few counts. The V gene is TRBV7-8, the J gene TRBJ2-7, with TRBD2 matching 11 bases. This CDR3 region has 16 residues. Per germline, CDR1 SGHVS and CDR2 FQNEAQ. The ends lost 5 bases at V and 4 bases at J; junction bases unmatched: 10. Here the CDR3 reads CASSEGGLADGYEQYF. CDR3 DNA: TGTGCCAGCAGCGAAGGGGGACTAGCGGATGGGTACGAGCAGTACTTC.

This clonotype was seen a few times. V usage is TRBV7-3 and J usage is TRBJ2-7, with 9 bases fitting TRBD2. Germline assignment: CDR1 SGHTA and CDR2 FQGTGA. The J segment lost 3 bases and the V segment lost 8 bases, leaving 11 bases of the junction unmatched. The CDR3 runs to 15 residues. CDR3: CASPNICSGSYEQYF. CDR3 nucleotides: TGTGCCAGCCCTAACATATGTAGCGGGAGCTACGAGCAGTACTTC.

This clonotype was seen a few times. V is TRBV6-1 and J is TRBJ2-1; D not resolved. V shed 8 bases and J shed 5 bases, with 16 bases lying between them. CDR3 length equals 14 residues. Germline V lookup: CDR1 MNHNS, CDR2 SASEGT. CDR3 region: CASSRRSPNNEQFF. The CDR3 DNA follows: TGTGCCAGCTCCCGAAGGAGCCCTAACAATGAGCAGTTCTTC.

This clonotype was counted only a few times. The chain joins TRBV2 to TRBJ2-2; D is perhaps TRBD2 (5 bases). V lost 3 bases to trimming and J lost 6 bases, with 8 bases between them. Germline CDR1 SNHLY, CDR2 FYNNEI. There are 13 residues in the CDR3. For the CDR3, the DNA is TGTGCCAGCAGTGACGGGGTTCCCGGGGAGCTGTTTTTT. Translation: CASSDGVPGELFF.

This clonotype was seen many times. V and J are TRBV5-1 and TRBJ2-1; 15 positions agree with TRBD2. V trimming: 4 bases; J trimming: 7 bases; junction bases outside the gene matches: 3. The CDR3 sequence is 15 residues long. Looked up from germline, CDR1 is SGHRS and CDR2 is YFSETQ. CDR3 DNA: TGCGCCAGCAGCCTAGGGACTAGCGGGAGGAATGAGCAGTTCTTC. It encodes CASSLGTSGRNEQFF.

In this sample, this clonotype turned up a few times. The genes are TRBV5-1 and TRBJ1-5; 9 bases fit TRBD1. Germline V gene sequence: CDR1 SGHRS, CDR2 YFSETQ. The V segment lost 4 bases and the J segment 6 bases; nucleotides outside the gene matches: 5. CDR3 length equals 14 residues. The CDR3 nucleotides read TGCGCCAGCAGCCAGGGACAGGGAGTTCAGCCCCAGCATTTT. It translates to CASSQGQGVQPQHF.

A remark on this clonotype: No conserved phenylalanine or tryptophan is present at the end of the CDR3, so a read error is the likely explanation. J is TRBJ2-7 and V is TRBV5-8; the match to TRBD1 covers 9 bases. This CDR3 contains 14 residues. Germline V CDR1 and CDR2: SGHTS, YDEGEE. V shed 4 bases, J shed 6 bases, and the junction held 8 bases outside the gene matches. The CDR3 DNA is TGTGCCAGCAGCCGTCCGGGACAGGGACGCGAGCAGTACATC. This codes for CASSRPGQGREQYI.

The rearrangement links TRBV20-1 to TRBJ2-7, with 8 positions matching TRBD2. Trimming took 0 bases from V and 3 from J; bases not matched to a gene: 7. CDR1 and CDR2 from the germline V gene are DFQATT and SNEGSKA (reference sequence). This CDR3 is built from 15 residues. The CDR3 DNA follows: TGCAGTGCTAGAGAAAATAGCGGGACATACTACGAGCAGTACTTC. Translated, it gives CSARENSGTYYEQYF.

This clonotype has a handful of counts. The genes are TRBV15 and TRBJ1-1; tentatively, D is TRBD1 (6 bases). The germline gives CDR1 LNHNV, CDR2 YYDKDF (reference sequence). The CDR3 loop spans 14 amino acids. V was clipped by 4 bases and J by 7 bases, with 16 bases between them. DNA of the CDR3: TGTGCCACCAGCAAGGATCCCAGGGGTGGTGAAGCTTTCTTT. Translated: CATSKDPRGGEAFF.

A few counts support this clonotype. J is TRBJ1-2 and V is TRBV25-1; D gene unclear. Germline CDR1 reads MGHDK; CDR2 reads SYGVNS. V lost 8 bases, J lost 0 bases, and 13 bases lay in between. This CDR3 contains 14 residues. CDR3 DNA sequence: TGTGCCAGCGCCCGTGGCGCAGCTAACTATGGCTACACCTTC. Its protein product is CASARGAANYGYTF.

This chain joins TRBV5-1 and TRBJ2-2, with D maybe TRBD1 (5 bases). Germline V gene sequence: CDR1 SGHRS, CDR2 YFSETQ. This CDR3 has 13 residues. Trimming stripped 4 bases from V and 4 bases from J, with 8 bases between. The CDR3 region is CASSGRVTGELFF. The CDR3 DNA is TGCGCCAGCAGCGGCAGGGTCACCGGGGAGCTGTTTTTT.

There are a few counts of this clonotype. This chain links TRBV12-3 or TRBV12-4 with TRBJ2-7; 7 bases map to TRBD1. Germline trimming cut 5 bases from V and 4 bases from J; bases unmatched to any gene: 14. CDR3 length equals 16 residues. CDR3 sequence reads: CASSRPGQAEGYEQYF. The DNA for the CDR3 is TGTGCCAGCAGTCGTCCCGGACAGGCCGAAGGGTACGAGCAGTACTTC.

The genes are TRBV5-1 and TRBJ1-1; no clear D. The CDR3 is 12 residues long. Germline CDR1 reads SGHRS; CDR2 reads YFSETQ. Trimming removed 5 bases at V and 4 bases at J, with 9 bases between. In DNA form, the CDR3 reads TGCGCCAGCAGTCAGAGCGGCACTGAAGCTTTCTTT. Its protein product is CASSQSGTEAFF.

In this sample, this clonotype turned up a few times. The V gene is TRBV6-1, the J gene TRBJ1-5; D possibly corresponds to TRBD1 (5 bases). CDR3 length: 13 residues. CDR1 is MNHNS, CDR2 SASEGT, per germline. The germline V and J ends were trimmed by 6 bases and 4 bases, with 10 bases remaining between them. The CDR3 loop reads CASSDSQNQPQHF. CDR3 in DNA: TGTGCCAGCAGCGACAGTCAGAATCAGCCCCAGCATTTT.

The CDR3 is CASAPPGSLWENTQYF. CDR3 in DNA: TGTGCTAGTGCCCCCCCCGGCAGTTTATGGGAGAATACGCAGTATTTT. The genes are TRBV12-5 and TRBJ2-3; possible D gene TRBD2, 5 bases. Germline V gives CDR1 LGHNT, CDR2 FRNRAP. There are 16 residues in the CDR3. Trimming took off 7 bases at V and 7 bases at J, with 24 bases between the two ends.

The V call is TRBV12-3 or TRBV12-4, the J call TRBJ2-3; D uncertain. Between the trimmed V and J ends, which lost 3 bases and 0 bases, there was a span of 7 bases. The CDR3 consists of 14 residues. Here the CDR3 DNA reads TGTGCCAGCAGTTTGAGTACTAGCACAGATACGCAGTATTTT. Protein sequence: CASSLSTSTDTQYF.

In this sample, this clonotype turned up a few times. V usage is TRBV25-1 and J usage is TRBJ2-3; maybe TRBD2 (6 bases). From germline, CDR1 is MGHDK and CDR2 SYGVNS. The V and J ends lost 8 bases and 5 bases respectively, with 8 bases between them. CDR3 size: 11 residues. Here the CDR3 DNA reads TGTGCCAGCGTGGGGGGAGATACGCAGTATTTT. Its protein is CASVGGDTQYF.

A few counts support this clonotype. The chain recombines TRBV5-1 with TRBJ1-2; 9 bases are a match to TRBD1. The CDR3 has 15 amino acids. V shed 5 bases and J 1 base; nucleotides not matched to a gene: 6. The V gene's germline CDR1 is SGHRS and CDR2 YFSETQ. The CDR3 is CASSSGTGFNYGYTF. The CDR3 DNA sequence: TGCGCCAGCAGTTCCGGGACAGGGTTTAACTATGGCTACACCTTC.

In regard to this clonotype: Sequence at one end of the junction differs from germline and may be a read error. The chain is built from TRBV6-1 and TRBJ1-1, with D uncertain. The CDR3 runs 12 residues. Germline CDR1 is MNHNS and CDR2 is SASEGT. CDR3 nucleotides: TGTGCCAGCAGTGAAAGGACCACTGACGCTTTCTTT. It specifies CASSERTTDAFF.

The V call is TRBV7-3, the J call TRBJ2-3; D not certain. The CDR3 is made up of 13 amino acids. The V end lost 1 base, the J end lost 2 bases, and 4 bases lay between the germline ends. Germline CDR1 and CDR2: SGHTA and FQGTGA. The CDR3 coding sequence is TGTGCCAGCAGCTTAAAGACCACAGATACGCAGTATTTT. Its protein is CASSLKTTDTQYF.